A selection of T cell receptor beta chains follows, all from one sample in a study of identical twins. Each CDR3 protein gets one entry after TCRdb re-called the 5' RACE reads with MiXCR. The top ten clones hold about 0.91% of a sample with roughly 540,000 distinct CDR3 sequences, approximately 22% of them seen once. The sample was also reused in another study, on T cells expressing NK-cell markers.

The sample was CD4+ T cells sorted from blood. The receptors were gathered from a woman aged 18-29 years in good health. The conserved cysteine and the conserved F or W are not part of the CDR3 here. Fields, in order: V gene, CDR3 protein.

>TRBV20-1
SASGDATGELF
>TRBV28
ASSFPGFGTSGDLWNEQF
>TRBV5-8
ASSLILRGTQY
>TRBV4-1
ASSQGSGLLSVGGYT
>TRBV29-1
SVGRGITDTQY
>TRBV4-3
ASSQDAPSSYNEQF
>TRBV12-3/TRBV12-4
ASSNRGADTQY
>TRBV7-2
ASSLDYRLHYEQY
>TRBV6-1
ASRGGASGRAGEQF
>TRBV12-3/TRBV12-4
ASSPGTLNTEAF
>TRBV20-1
SARRSKWPRIQETQY
>TRBV7-2
ASSLSGTSPYEQY
>TRBV5-1
ASSLVSFMNTEAF
>TRBV10-3
AIASGDRHGYT
>TRBV20-1
SAWGGGLNEQF
>TRBV20-1
SARRPTRQETQY
>TRBV5-1
ASSFGLAKVNEQF
>TRBV3-1
ASSQLLNEQF
>TRBV5-1
ASSLGQQFTDTQY
>TRBV27
ASRRRAAEGQETQY
>TRBV4-3
ASSPSRRVGLAGGQETQY
>TRBV3-1
ASSHRSEAF
>TRBV10-3
AISEDRSGNEQF
>TRBV15
ATSREGDRAGNTIY
>TRBV5-1
ASSQRRDTQY
>TRBV7-2
ASSLRTRGHYEQY
>TRBV7-9
ASNIQGWTGELF
>TRBV12-3/TRBV12-4
ASSPRAGGEQF
>TRBV20-1
SVYLAALTDTQY
>TRBV9
ASSVESAVYDSYNEQF
>TRBV30
AWSPGTENTEAF
>TRBV5-6
ASSHLVGGIGTDTQY
>TRBV5-1
ASSLGQLKETQY
>TRBV12-3/TRBV12-4
ASSRGTGTGAKNIQY
>TRBV9
ASSEGASGEYEQY
>TRBV19
ASTPPGRTYEQY
>TRBV29-1
SVEGGSSYNEQF
>TRBV20-1
SAGRDSSYEQY
>TRBV6-1
ASSDRDRGKGLNEQF
>TRBV20-1
SARPGTTNTGELF
>TRBV12-3/TRBV12-4
ASSFVFGEKQEFPGYT
>TRBV25-1
ASSDGQGRLKPLH
>TRBV5-6
ASSRRGSGANVLT
>TRBV30
AWSVTPTSKQY
>TRBV18
ASSPTGLGTEAF
>TRBV9
ASSVDSSGRYEQF
>TRBV10-3
AISETENYGYT
>TRBV13
ASSVTRTGASRNEQF
>TRBV12-3/TRBV12-4
ASSSTHEQY
>TRBV3-1
ASSQDSQDRDTEAF
>TRBV6-5
ASSYRSASYEQY
>TRBV20-1
SATGGTVNTEAF
>TRBV29-1
SVVRGSSGKITDTQY